The 30 T cell receptor beta chains below were found in one sample sequenced in a study of shared clonotypes between healthy human individuals (dated by TCRdb to between 2020 and 2021). CD8 naive samples consisted of CD45RO-negative cells that were positively selected for CCR7, yielding a CD45RA+CCR7+ population without TemRA cells. The receptor library was made with the immunoSEQ multiplex PCR assay. Imported from immuneACCESS, the table was reduced by TCRdb to in-frame sequences with V and J called. These copies leave out some clones; in studies compared against another copy, an unresolved V gene accounts for under half, and the cause of the remainder is not known. Counted in this sample were about 2 million clones; just under 95% of them appeared once. The ten largest clones add up to 1.2% of the sample. The sample consisted of naive CD8+ T cells sorted from blood. What this sample's cell subset or site label stands for: CD45RA+CCR7+. The origin of the receptors is a man aged 18 to 29 in good health.

CDR3 residues: CASSVGDGQETQYF. The CDR3 nucleotides read TGTGCCAGCAGCGTCGGGGACGGACAAGAGACCCAGTACTTC. This sequence joins TRBV9 and TRBJ2-5; D could derive from TRBD1 or TRBD2 (5 bases each). Deletions cut 2 bases from V and 2 bases from J, with 10 bases between. CDR3 length: 14 residues. Germline assignment: CDR1 SGDLS and CDR2 YYNGEE.

As to this clone: Other DNA sequences in the sample encode the same CDR3. This chain uses TRBV28 with TRBJ1-5; D is possibly TRBD1 (5 bases). The V end was cut by 5 bases, the J end by 5 bases, with 10 bases between. The germline V gene encodes CDR1 MDHEN and CDR2 SYDVKM. There are 13 residues in the CDR3. CDR3 sequence (DNA): TGTGCCAGCAGTCTAAGGGGCGATCAGCCCCAGCATTTT. Amino acids: CASSLRGDQPQHF. The whole variable domain, remainder taken from reference TRBV28 and TRBJ1-5, is DVKVTQSSRYLVKRTGEKVFLECVQDMDHENMFWYRQDPGLGLRLIYFSYDVKMKEKGDIPEGYSVSREKKERFSLILESASTNQTSMYLCASSLRGDQPQHFGDGTRLSIL.

The chain couples TRBV6-1 to TRBJ2-7, with D unclear. This CDR3 spans 14 amino acids. Trimming left V 4 bases short and J 2 bases short, with 12 bases between. Germline CDR1 MNHNS, CDR2 SASEGT. CDR3 in DNA: TGTGCCAGCAGTGGTTACACCTACCCCTACGAGCAGTACTTC. Amino acids: CASSGYTYPYEQYF.

CDR3 DNA sequence: TGTGCCAGCAGTGTCGCAGGGCTCAACTCTGGAAACACCATATATTTT. Its translation: CASSVAGLNSGNTIYF. The gene calls are TRBV6-1 and TRBJ1-3; D is perhaps TRBD1 (5 bases). The CDR3 contains 16 residues. V was cut by 4 bases and J by 0 bases, with 13 bases left in between. Germline V lookup: CDR1 MNHNS, CDR2 SASEGT.

The J gene is TRBJ2-3, the V gene TRBV19; possibly TRBD2 for D (6 bases). This CDR3 comprises 14 residues. Germline V lookup: CDR1 LNHDA, CDR2 SQIVND (reference sequence). Trimming stripped 7 bases from V and 1 base from J, with 12 bases between. This CDR3 reads CASIGGTGTDTQYF. The CDR3 DNA is TGTGCCAGTATCGGGGGAACGGGCACAGATACGCAGTATTTT. Based on the CDR3 plus reference TRBV19 and TRBJ2-3, the full variable domain is DGGITQSPKYLFRKEGQNVTLSCEQNLNHDAMYWYRQDPGQGLRLIYYSQIVNDFQKGDIAEGYSVSREKKESFPLTVTSAQKNPTAFYLCASIGGTGTDTQYFGPGTRLTVL.

The chain uses TRBV7-9 and TRBJ2-1, with D tentatively TRBD2 (6 bases). The V gene lost 1 base and the J gene lost 7 bases, with 17 bases spanning the gap. The CDR3 contains 16 residues. Per germline, CDR1 SEHNR and CDR2 FQNEAQ (reference sequence). In nucleotides, the CDR3 is TGTGCCAGCAGCTTAGGCCCCCTTACGGGAGAGAATGAGCAGTTCTTC. Translation: CASSLGPLTGENEQFF.

This chain connects TRBV6-1 to TRBJ1-1, with D maybe TRBD1 (5 bases). Trimming left V 8 bases short and J 3 bases short, with 19 bases between. The CDR3 is 15 residues long. Looked up from germline, CDR1 is MNHNS and CDR2 is SASEGT. CDR3 region: CASVSGEGPYTEAFF. The CDR3 DNA is TGTGCCAGCGTCTCGGGGGAGGGGCCTTACACTGAAGCTTTCTTT.

The chain employs TRBV5-1 and TRBJ2-1, with 7 positions matching TRBD1. The CDR3 is made up of 16 amino acids. The germline gives CDR1 SGHRS, CDR2 YFSETQ. J lost 0 bases, V lost 7 bases, and 10 bases had no gene match. The chain's CDR3 is CASAPDRRSSYNEQFF. CDR3 coding DNA: TGCGCCAGCGCCCCGGACAGGCGAAGCTCCTACAATGAGCAGTTCTTC.

The rearrangement joins TRBV29-1 to TRBJ2-3; 8 nucleotides align to TRBD2. The trim removed 4 bases at V and 0 bases at J, leaving 0 bases unmatched. The CDR3 length is 13 residues. The germline CDR1 and CDR2 sequences are SQVTM and ANQGSEA. The CDR3: CSVASGSTDTQYF. The CDR3 DNA sequence: TGCAGCGTTGCTAGCGGGAGCACAGATACGCAGTATTTT.

The chain joins TRBV9 to TRBJ2-7; tentatively, D is TRBD1 (5 bases). Germline V gene sequence: CDR1 SGDLS, CDR2 YYNGEE. The germline V and J ends were trimmed by 3 bases and 2 bases, with 12 bases remaining between them. The CDR3 runs 14 residues. The chain's CDR3 is CASSAADRAYEQYF. Written as DNA, the CDR3 is TGTGCCAGCAGCGCCGCAGACAGAGCCTACGAGCAGTACTTC. The complete variable domain, with remaining parts taken from reference TRBV9 and TRBJ2-7, reads DSGVTQTPKHLITATGQRVTLRCSPRSGDLSVYWYQQSLDQGLQFLIQYYNGEERAKGNILERFSAQQFPDLHSELNLSSLELGDSALYFCASSAADRAYEQYFGPGTRLTVT.

This chain links TRBV28 with TRBJ2-7, with D tentatively TRBD1 or TRBD2 (6 bases each). CDR3 length: 15 residues. V lost 3 bases and J lost 5, with 17 bases in between. Germline values: CDR1 MDHEN, CDR2 SYDVKM. In nucleotides, the CDR3 is TGTGCCAGCAGTTTCTCTTGGGGGGCCGTGGACGAGCAGTACTTC. Its protein product is CASSFSWGAVDEQYF.

This sequence joins TRBV6-5 and TRBJ1-1; D is unresolved. Germline CDR1 MNHEY, CDR2 SVGAGI. The CDR3 consists of 13 residues. Trimming removed 5 bases from V and 4 bases from J, with 11 bases in between. CDR3: CASSEEQTTEAFF. In DNA, the CDR3 is TGTGCCAGCAGTGAGGAACAGACCACTGAAGCTTTCTTT.

The genes are TRBV28 and TRBJ1-2; 8 bases agree with TRBD1. After removal of 3 bases from V and 8 bases from J, the junction contained 8 bases not matched to a gene. Per the germline V gene, CDR1 is MDHEN and CDR2 is SYDVKM. The CDR3 length is 14 residues. The CDR3 here is CASSFQGAQYGYTF. The CDR3 bases are TGTGCCAGCAGTTTTCAGGGGGCGCAGTACGGCTACACCTTC.

This chain connects TRBV5-1 to TRBJ2-7; D gene ambiguous. The V end lost 6 bases, the J end lost 3 bases, and 10 bases lay between the germline ends. Germline CDR1 and CDR2: SGHRS and YFSETQ. The CDR3 length is 12 residues. In nucleotides, the CDR3 is TGCGCCAGCACCAACGTTGACTACGAGCAGTACTTC. It yields the protein CASTNVDYEQYF. Supplemented by reference TRBV5-1 and TRBJ2-7, the full variable domain reads KAGVTQTPRYLIKTRGQQVTLSCSPISGHRSVSWYQQTPGQGLQFLFEYFSETQRNKGNFPGRFSGRQFSNSRSEMNVSTLELGDSALYLCASTNVDYEQYFGPGTRLTVT.

The chain combines TRBV7-9 with TRBJ2-5, with no clear D. This CDR3 spans 13 amino acids. V was cut by 2 bases and J by 3 bases, with 7 bases left in between. Germline lookup yields CDR1 SEHNR and CDR2 FQNEAQ (reference sequence). The CDR3 loop reads CASSLNNEETQYF. The CDR3 DNA reads as TGTGCCAGCAGCTTAAACAACGAAGAGACCCAGTACTTC.

V gene TRBV2 combines with J gene TRBJ1-2, with TRBD1 as a possible D gene (6 bases). V was pared by 6 bases and J by 0 bases, with 11 bases between. Germline V gene lookup returns CDR1 SNHLY and CDR2 FYNNEI. The CDR3 runs to 14 residues. The CDR3 sequence: CASRTGTPNYGYTF. The CDR3, as DNA: TGTGCCAGCAGGACCGGGACACCTAACTATGGCTACACCTTC.

The chain uses TRBV28 and TRBJ2-7; D possibly corresponds to TRBD1 (6 bases). This CDR3 is built from 14 residues. Germline V gene sequence: CDR1 MDHEN, CDR2 SYDVKM. The ends were cut back, 5 bases at V and 3 bases at J, with 14 bases in the middle. The CDR3 region is CASSPQGLGYEQYF. The CDR3 DNA is TGTGCCAGCAGTCCTCAGGGGTTAGGCTACGAGCAGTACTTC.

Points on this clone: The sample holds other DNA sequences that translate to the same CDR3. The chain combines TRBV5-6 with TRBJ2-6, with D hard to call. The CDR3 is 15 amino acids. The germline V gene encodes CDR1 SGHDT and CDR2 YYEEEE. Deletions cut 4 bases from V and 0 bases from J, with 8 bases between. The CDR3 protein is CASSPESSGANVLTF. The CDR3 DNA sequence: TGTGCCAGCAGCCCAGAGTCCTCTGGGGCCAACGTCCTGACTTTC.

This clone has a single count. CDR3 nucleotide sequence: TGTGCCAGCAGTTTAAGGGAACAGTGGGATTTCAACAATGAGCAGTTCTTC. Translation gives CASSLREQWDFNNEQFF. The rearrangement joins TRBV27 to TRBJ2-1; unclear D gene. The germline V and J ends were trimmed by 2 bases and 5 bases, with 19 bases remaining between them. The germline V gene encodes CDR1 MNHEY and CDR2 SMNVEV (reference sequence). The CDR3 extends over 17 amino acids.

The chain uses TRBV11-2 and TRBJ2-1, with D maybe TRBD1 (6 bases). Germline V lookup: CDR1 SGHAT, CDR2 FQNNGV. The CDR3 extends over 15 amino acids. The V gene lost 5 bases and the J gene lost 2 bases, with 13 bases spanning the gap. The CDR3 loop reads CASSPHNRAYNEQFF. The CDR3 DNA is TGTGCCAGCAGCCCCCATAACAGGGCCTACAATGAGCAGTTCTTC.

The chain is built from TRBV13 and TRBJ2-7, with 7 bases aligning to TRBD1. The germline V gene encodes CDR1 PRHDT and CDR2 FYEKMQ (reference sequence). The V and J ends lost 4 bases and 2 bases, in that order; junction bases with no gene match: 14. The CDR3 consists of 17 residues. The CDR3 coding sequence is TGTGCCAGCAGCTCGTTCAACAGGGGTGAAGGGGCCTACGAGCAGTACTTC. Amino acids: CASSSFNRGEGAYEQYF.

The chain links TRBV27 to TRBJ1-2, with TRBD1 as a possible D gene (6 bases). The CDR3 consists of 12 residues. Germline V lookup: CDR1 MNHEY, CDR2 SMNVEV (reference sequence). V gave up 8 bases and J gave up 6 bases, with 13 bases separating them. The CDR3 is CASRAGANGYTF. DNA of the CDR3: TGTGCCAGCCGGGCGGGGGCGAATGGCTACACCTTC.

V is TRBV2 and J is TRBJ1-4, with 9 bases fitting TRBD1. The CDR3 has 14 residues. Germline assignment: CDR1 SNHLY and CDR2 FYNNEI. V was pared by 7 bases and J by 6 bases, with 6 bases of the junction left unmatched. CDR3 protein: CASTRGTGYEKLFF. CDR3 DNA: TGTGCCAGCACCAGGGGGACAGGGTATGAAAAACTGTTTTTT.

This clone was picked up one time. The rearrangement joins TRBV18 to TRBJ2-1, with TRBD2 as a possible D gene (6 bases). The CDR3 is 15 residues long. Germline V gives CDR1 KGHSH, CDR2 LQKENI. V dropped 6 bases and J dropped 2 bases, with 14 bases sitting between them. The CDR3 coding sequence is TGTGCCAGCTCCCTCCCGGAGGGCACCTACAATGAGCAGTTCTTC. It translates to CASSLPEGTYNEQFF.

With respect to this clone: The sample carries other DNA sequences with the same CDR3. V and J are TRBV4-3 and TRBJ2-3; 9 bases are a match to TRBD2. From germline, CDR1 is LGHNA and CDR2 YSLEER. The CDR3 runs to 17 residues. The junction had 8 bases not matched to a gene; V was cut back by 0 bases and J by 4 bases. The CDR3 nucleotides read TGCGCCAGCAGCCAAGATGGAGTAGCGGGAGAAGCAGATACGCAGTATTTT. Encoded protein: CASSQDGVAGEADTQYF.

This chain connects TRBV29-1 to TRBJ2-1, with 7 nucleotides matching TRBD1. CDR3 length: 13 amino acids. Germline CDR1 is SQVTM and CDR2 is ANQGSEA. The trim removed 7 bases at V and 1 base at J, leaving 4 bases unmatched. The CDR3 DNA is TGCAGCGCCACAGGGGTGTCCTACAATGAGCAGTTCTTC. Translation gives CSATGVSYNEQFF.

The V call is TRBV5-5, the J call TRBJ2-7; D unclear. There are 15 residues in the CDR3. Germline V gene sequence: CDR1 SGHKS, CDR2 YYEKEE (reference sequence). Between the trimmed V and J ends, which lost 1 base and 4 bases, there was a span of 15 bases. The CDR3 loop reads CASSLTQYGLYEQYF. The CDR3, as DNA: TGTGCCAGCAGCTTGACCCAGTATGGTTTATACGAGCAGTACTTC.

This rearrangement joins TRBV21-1 to TRBJ1-1. TRBV21-1 has pseudogene status. CDR3 length: 13 residues. CDR3 nucleotide sequence: TGTGCCAGCAGCAAGGCCCCCGGGACTGAAGCTTTCTTT. Translating it yields CASSKAPGTEAFF.

To note about this clone: The identical CDR3 is also encoded by other nucleotide sequences in the sample. The V and J genes are TRBV27 and TRBJ1-1; the D is unclear. Trimming stripped 6 bases from V and 5 bases from J, with 13 bases between. Germline-derived CDR1 and CDR2 are MNHEY and SMNVEV (reference sequence). The CDR3 is 13 residues long. CDR3 in amino acids: CASSFGVRTEAFF. The CDR3 DNA follows: TGTGCCAGCAGCTTCGGGGTTCGAACTGAAGCTTTCTTT.

This chain connects TRBV4-1 to TRBJ2-7, with 9 bases aligning to TRBD1. Unmatched junction bases numbered 3, after V lost 3 bases and J lost 0 bases. The CDR3 is 15 residues long. Germline-derived CDR1 and CDR2 are MGHRA and YSYEKL. Written as DNA, the CDR3 is TGCGCCAGCAGCCACGGACAGGGGAGCTCCTACGAGCAGTACTTC. Its protein product is CASSHGQGSSYEQYF.